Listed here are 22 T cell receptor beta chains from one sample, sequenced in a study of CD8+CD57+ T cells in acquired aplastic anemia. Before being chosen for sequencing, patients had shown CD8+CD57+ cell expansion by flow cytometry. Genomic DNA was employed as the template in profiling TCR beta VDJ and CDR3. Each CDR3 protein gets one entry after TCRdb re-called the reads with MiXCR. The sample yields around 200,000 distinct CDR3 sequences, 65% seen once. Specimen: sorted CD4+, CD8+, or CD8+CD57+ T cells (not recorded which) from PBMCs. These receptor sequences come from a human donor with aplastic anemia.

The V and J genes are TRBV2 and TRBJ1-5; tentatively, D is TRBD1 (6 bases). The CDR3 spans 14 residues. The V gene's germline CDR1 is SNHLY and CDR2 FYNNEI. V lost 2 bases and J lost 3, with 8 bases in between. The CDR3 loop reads CASSEWTANQPQHF. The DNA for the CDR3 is TGTGCCAGCAGTGAATGGACAGCCAATCAGCCCCAGCATTTT.

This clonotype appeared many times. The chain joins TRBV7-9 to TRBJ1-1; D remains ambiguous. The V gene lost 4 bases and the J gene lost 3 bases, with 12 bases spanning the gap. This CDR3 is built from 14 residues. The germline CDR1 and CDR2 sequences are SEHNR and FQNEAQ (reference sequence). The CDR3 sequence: CASSYYGPDTEAFF. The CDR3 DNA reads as TGTGCCAGCAGCTACTACGGCCCCGACACTGAAGCTTTCTTT.

The CDR3: CATSEDDSHFQHF. CDR3 in DNA: TGTGCCACCAGTGAGGATGACAGCCACTTCCAGCATTTT. The chain carries TRBV24-1 and TRBJ1-5; tentative D call: TRBD1 (5 bases). The CDR3 totals 13 residues. Germline V lookup: CDR1 KGHDR, CDR2 SFDVKD. Trimming removed 4 bases from V and 12 bases from J, with 15 bases in between.

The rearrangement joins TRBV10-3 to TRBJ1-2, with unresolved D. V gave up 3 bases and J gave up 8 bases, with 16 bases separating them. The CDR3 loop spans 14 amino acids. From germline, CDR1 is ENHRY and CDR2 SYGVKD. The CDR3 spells CAISDTRGGFGYTF. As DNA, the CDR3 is TGTGCCATCAGTGATACAAGAGGCGGGTTCGGCTACACCTTC.

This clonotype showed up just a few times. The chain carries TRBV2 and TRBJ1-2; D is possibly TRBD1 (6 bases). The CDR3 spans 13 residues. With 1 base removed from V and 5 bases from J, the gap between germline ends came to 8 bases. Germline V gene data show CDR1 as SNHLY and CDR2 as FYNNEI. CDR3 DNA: TGTGCCAGCAGTGAAGAAGGGGGTTATGGCTACACCTTC. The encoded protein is CASSEEGGYGYTF.

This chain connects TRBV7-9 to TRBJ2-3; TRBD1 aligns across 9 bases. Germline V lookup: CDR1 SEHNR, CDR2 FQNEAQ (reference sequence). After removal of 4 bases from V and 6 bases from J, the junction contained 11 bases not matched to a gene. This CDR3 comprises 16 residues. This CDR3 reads CASSSQWTGEVDTQYF. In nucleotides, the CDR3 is TGTGCCAGCAGCTCCCAGTGGACAGGGGAGGTTGATACGCAGTATTTT.

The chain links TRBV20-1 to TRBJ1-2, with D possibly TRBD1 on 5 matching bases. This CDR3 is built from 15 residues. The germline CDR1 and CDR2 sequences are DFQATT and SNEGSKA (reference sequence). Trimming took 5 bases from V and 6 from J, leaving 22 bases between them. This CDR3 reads CSADWGEGIADGYTF. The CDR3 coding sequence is TGCAGTGCTGATTGGGGCGAGGGGATCGCGGATGGCTACACCTTC.

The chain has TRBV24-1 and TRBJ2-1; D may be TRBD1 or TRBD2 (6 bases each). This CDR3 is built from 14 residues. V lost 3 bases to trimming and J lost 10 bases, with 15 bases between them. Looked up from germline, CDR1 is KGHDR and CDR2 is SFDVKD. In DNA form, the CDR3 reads TGTGCCACCAGTGATCTGACTAGGGGGGCCGAGCAGTTCTTC. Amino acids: CATSDLTRGAEQFF.

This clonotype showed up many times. CDR3 bases: TGTGCCAGCAGCTTCGATCCCCCTTGGGGCACAGATACGCAGTATTTT. Translated, it gives CASSFDPPWGTDTQYF. J is TRBJ2-3 and V is TRBV11-1; D not resolved. Germline CDR1 reads SGHAT; CDR2 reads FQDESV (reference sequence). V lost 3 bases, J lost 1 base, and 14 bases lay in between. CDR3 size: 16 residues.

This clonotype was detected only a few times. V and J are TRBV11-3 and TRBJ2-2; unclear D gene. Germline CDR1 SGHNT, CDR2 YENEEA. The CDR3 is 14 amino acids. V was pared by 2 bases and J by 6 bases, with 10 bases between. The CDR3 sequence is CASSLISLPGELFF. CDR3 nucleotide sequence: TGTGCCAGCAGCTTAATTTCCCTTCCCGGGGAGCTGTTTTTT.

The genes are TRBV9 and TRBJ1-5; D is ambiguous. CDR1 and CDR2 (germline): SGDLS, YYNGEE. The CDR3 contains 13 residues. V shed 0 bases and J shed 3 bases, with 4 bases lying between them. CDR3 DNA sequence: TGTGCCAGCAGCGTAGGTCCCAATCAGCCCCAGCATTTT. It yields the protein CASSVGPNQPQHF.

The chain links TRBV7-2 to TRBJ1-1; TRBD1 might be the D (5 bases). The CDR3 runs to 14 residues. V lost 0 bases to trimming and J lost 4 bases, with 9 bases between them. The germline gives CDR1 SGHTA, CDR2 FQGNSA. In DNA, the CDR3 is TGTGCCAGCAGCTTAGCCCAGGGATCCACTGAAGCTTTCTTT. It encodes CASSLAQGSTEAFF.

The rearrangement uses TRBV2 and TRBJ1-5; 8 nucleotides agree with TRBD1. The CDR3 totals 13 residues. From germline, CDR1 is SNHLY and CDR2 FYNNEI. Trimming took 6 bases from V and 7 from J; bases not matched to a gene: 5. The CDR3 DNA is TGTGCCAGCAGGGTCAGGGGGCGGCAGCCCCAGCATTTT. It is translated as CASRVRGRQPQHF. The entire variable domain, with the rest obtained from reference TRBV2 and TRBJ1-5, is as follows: EPEVTQTPSHQVTQMGQEVILRCVPISNHLYFYWYRQILGQKVEFLVSFYNNEISEKSEIFDDQFSVERPDGSNFTLKIRSTKLEDSAMYFCASRVRGRQPQHFGDGTRLSIL.

CDR3 nucleotide sequence: TGCGCCAGCAGCTTTGGGGGTATTAAGGATACGCAGTATTTT. It encodes CASSFGGIKDTQYF. The chain combines TRBV5-1 with TRBJ2-3, with D possibly called TRBD1 or TRBD2 (5 bases each). V was pared by 2 bases and J by 6 bases, with 13 bases between. CDR3 length: 14 residues. CDR1 is SGHRS and CDR2 is YFSETQ in the germline V gene.

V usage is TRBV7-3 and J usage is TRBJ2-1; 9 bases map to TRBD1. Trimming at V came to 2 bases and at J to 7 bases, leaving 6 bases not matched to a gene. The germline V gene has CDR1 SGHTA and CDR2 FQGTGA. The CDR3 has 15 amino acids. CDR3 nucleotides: TGTGCCAGCAGCTTAGGACAGGGGTGGTTGAATGAGCAGTTCTTC. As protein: CASSLGQGWLNEQFF.

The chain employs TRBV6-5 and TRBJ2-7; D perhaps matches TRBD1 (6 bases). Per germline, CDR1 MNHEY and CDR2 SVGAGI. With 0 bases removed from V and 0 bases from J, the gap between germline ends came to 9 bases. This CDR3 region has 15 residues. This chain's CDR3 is CASSYSSDSSYEQYF. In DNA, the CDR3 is TGTGCCAGCAGTTACTCCTCGGACAGCTCCTACGAGCAGTACTTC.

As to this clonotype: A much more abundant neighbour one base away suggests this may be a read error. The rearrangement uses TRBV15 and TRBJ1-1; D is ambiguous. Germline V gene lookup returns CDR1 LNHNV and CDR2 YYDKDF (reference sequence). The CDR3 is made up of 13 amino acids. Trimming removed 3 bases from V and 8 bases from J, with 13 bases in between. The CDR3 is CATSSSRNLEAFF. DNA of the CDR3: TGTGCCACCAGCAGCTCCCGGAACCTAGAAGCTTTCTTT.

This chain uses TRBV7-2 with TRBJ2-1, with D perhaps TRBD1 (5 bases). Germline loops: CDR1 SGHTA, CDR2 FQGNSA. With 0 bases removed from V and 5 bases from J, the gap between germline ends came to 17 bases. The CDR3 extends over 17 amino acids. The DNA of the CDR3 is TGTGCCAGCAGCTTAGCGGGGCTACACCCTTTACACAATGAGCAGTTCTTC. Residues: CASSLAGLHPLHNEQFF.

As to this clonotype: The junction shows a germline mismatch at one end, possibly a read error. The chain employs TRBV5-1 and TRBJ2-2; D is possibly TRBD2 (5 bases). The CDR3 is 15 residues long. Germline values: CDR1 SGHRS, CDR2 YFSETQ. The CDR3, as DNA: TGCGCCAGCAGCCTGATGGACCAAAACACCGGGGAGCTGGTTTTT. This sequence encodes CASSLMDQNTGELVF. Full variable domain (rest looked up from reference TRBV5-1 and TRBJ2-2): KAGVTQTPRYLIKTRGQQVTLSCSPISGHRSVSWYQQTPGQGLQFLFEYFSETQRNKGNFPGRFSGRQFSNSRSEMNVSTLELGDSALYLCASSLMDQNTGELVFGEGSRLTVL.

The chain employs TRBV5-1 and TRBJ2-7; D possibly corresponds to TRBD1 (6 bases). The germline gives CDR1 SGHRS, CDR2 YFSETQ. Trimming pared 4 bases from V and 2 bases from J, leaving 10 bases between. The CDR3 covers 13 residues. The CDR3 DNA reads TGCGCCAGCAGCCGGGACAACACCTACGAGCAGTACTTC. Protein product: CASSRDNTYEQYF.

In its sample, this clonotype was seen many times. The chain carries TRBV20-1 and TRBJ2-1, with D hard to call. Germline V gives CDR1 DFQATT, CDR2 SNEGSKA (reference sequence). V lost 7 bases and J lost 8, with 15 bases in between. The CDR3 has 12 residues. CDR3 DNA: TGCAGTGGAAGTTCTGGGCGGCATGAGCAGTTCTTC. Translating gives CSGSSGRHEQFF.

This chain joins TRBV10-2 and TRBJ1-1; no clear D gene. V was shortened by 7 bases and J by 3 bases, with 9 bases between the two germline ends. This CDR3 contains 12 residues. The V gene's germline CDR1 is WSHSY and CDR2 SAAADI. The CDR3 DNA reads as TGCGCCAGCATCGGAACAGACACTGAAGCTTTCTTT. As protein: CASIGTDTEAFF.